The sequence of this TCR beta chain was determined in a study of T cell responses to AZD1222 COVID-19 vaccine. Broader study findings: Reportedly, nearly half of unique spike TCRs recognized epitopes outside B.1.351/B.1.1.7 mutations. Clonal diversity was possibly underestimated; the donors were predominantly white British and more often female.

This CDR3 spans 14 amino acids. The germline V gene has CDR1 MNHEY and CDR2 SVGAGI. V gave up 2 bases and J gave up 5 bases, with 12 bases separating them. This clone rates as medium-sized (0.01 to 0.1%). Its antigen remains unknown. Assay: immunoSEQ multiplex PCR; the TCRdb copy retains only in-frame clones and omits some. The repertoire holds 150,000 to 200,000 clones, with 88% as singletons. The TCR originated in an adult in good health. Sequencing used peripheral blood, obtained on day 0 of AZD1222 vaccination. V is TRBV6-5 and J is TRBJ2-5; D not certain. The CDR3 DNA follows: TGTGCCAGCAGTTACCAGTGGGGTCCCGAGACCCAGTACTTC. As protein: CASSYQWGPETQYF.